The subject of this entry is one T cell receptor beta chain. The antigen remains undetermined. This specimen belongs to a study of CD8+CD57+ T cells in acquired aplastic anemia. Study background: Sorted cells (CD4+ and CD8+) yielded DNA amounts that averaged approximately 3.2 ug. Healthy-donor CD4+ cells averaged approximately 11 million reads. Study-level results: Patients had roughly 29 CD8+ CDR3 sequences in common with controls (the shared set).

Genomic DNA acted as the template from which TCR beta VDJ combination and CDR3 sequence profiling were carried out. Each CDR3 protein is one row after TCRdb ran MiXCR on the reads. This sample carries some 150,000 distinct CDR3 sequences, roughly 40% of them seen once, and the ten largest clones take over 6.5%. This clonotype originated in a human donor in good health, serving as a control. The sample was sorted CD4+, CD8+, or CD8+CD57+ T cells (not recorded which) from PBMCs.

CDR3 in DNA: TGTGCCACCAGTGATATTTTAGCGGGCGAGGCAGAGACCCAGTACTTC. This encodes CATSDILAGEAETQYF. The rearrangement links TRBV24-1 to TRBJ2-5; 7 nucleotides match TRBD2. V was pared by 3 bases and J by 4 bases, with 10 bases of the junction left unmatched. Germline CDR1 and CDR2: KGHDR and SFDVKD. The CDR3 has 16 amino acids.